Described below is a single T cell receptor beta chain sequence and its context. TCRdb's copy holds only in-frame clones and misses some; the assay was immunoSEQ multiplex PCR. The repertoire has 210,000 or so clones, over 75% of them found once; the top ten carry roughly 4.5%. These data originate in a study of blood T cell repertoires in COVID-19. The V segment lost 6 bases and the J segment 16 bases; nucleotides outside the gene matches: 6. This CDR3 comprises 11 residues. The chain joins TRBV12-3 or TRBV12-4 to TRBJ1-4; 9 nucleotides line up with TRBD1. What was sequenced was peripheral blood. This clonotype originated in a man aged 45-65 years with acute or convalescent COVID-19. This chain's CDR3 is CASSPGTGRFF. CDR3 sequence (DNA): TGTGCCAGCAGCCCCGGGACAGGGAGGTTTTTT.